The present entry profiles one T cell receptor (beta chain) with its context. The data were taken from a study of T-cell reconstitution after alpha-beta-depleted transplantation in children. Germline CDR1 is SGHTA and CDR2 is FQGTGA. V was pared by 0 bases and J by 5 bases, with 9 bases between. The CDR3 covers 14 residues. The library targeted TCRbeta and was prepared with unique molecular identifiers. TCRdb called the PCR reads again in MiXCR, with one record for every CDR3 protein. The data contain hundreds of thousands of distinct CDR3 sequences, more than 9% of them singletons. The genes are TRBV7-3 and TRBJ2-3; the D is unclear. The source material was PBMCs from the stem cell graft donor, sampled from the stem cell graft. This TCR was recovered from a human donor who donated a stem cell graft to a child with acute myeloid leukemia. The CDR3 bases are TGTGCCAGCAGCTTAACCACGGACGAAGATACGCAGTATTTT. Amino acid sequence: CASSLTTDEDTQYF.